A selection of T cell receptor beta chains follows, all from one sample in a study of T cell responses to AZD1222 COVID-19 vaccine. Measured with immunoSEQ multiplex PCR; TCRdb has only the in-frame clones, and not every one. Among nearly 80,000 clones listed, around 81% were seen once. Specimen: peripheral blood, collected on day 0 of AZD1222 vaccination. The receptors were gathered from an adult in good health. Both conserved end residues are part of each CDR3. A D gene is named only where the DNA matches it firmly. Some rows have no size entry. The others give once, few or many, or a class for an expanded clone.

j_call	d_call	clone_size	v_call	cdr3_aa	cdr3_nt
TRBJ1-6	NA	once	TRBV5-1	CASSLAVAGTPLHF	TGCGCCAGCAGCTTGGCCGTGGCAGGGACACCCCTCCACTTT
TRBJ2-7	NA	NA	TRBV18	CASSPTTPGGEQYF	TGTGCCAGCTCACCCACCACGCCGGGCGGCGAGCAGTACTTC
TRBJ1-1	NA	NA	TRBV27	CAKTEAFF	TGTGCCAAGACTGAAGCTTTCTTT
TRBJ1-6	NA	NA	TRBV2	CASVSGSSYNSPLHF	TGTGCCAGCGTTTCCGGGAGCTCCTATAATTCACCCCTCCACTTT
TRBJ1-6	NA	few	TRBV18	CASSPKDRDNSPLHF	TGTGCCAGCTCACCAAAGGACAGAGATAATTCACCCCTCCACTTT
TRBJ2-5	TRBD1	NA	TRBV6-5	CASSSWTGPETQYF	TGTGCCAGCAGTTCCTGGACAGGGCCAGAGACCCAGTACTTC
TRBJ2-7	NA	NA	TRBV14	CASSQDRRRKGRSYEQYF	TGTGCCAGCAGCCAAGATCGCCGGCGGAAGGGGCGGTCCTACGAGCAGTACTTC
TRBJ2-5	TRBD1	NA	TRBV9	CASSGPGQGARETQYF	TGTGCCAGCAGCGGACCGGGACAGGGGGCTAGGGAGACCCAGTACTTC
TRBJ2-7	TRBD1	once	TRBV3-1/TRBV3-2	CASSQGTGGDLRSSYEQYF	TGTGCCAGCAGCCAAGGGACAGGGGGCGACTTAAGGAGCTCCTACGAGCAGTACTTC
TRBJ1-2	NA	NA	TRBV18	CASSPEGGGYTF	TGTGCCAGCTCACCAGAAGGGGGTGGCTACACCTTC
TRBJ1-1	NA	NA	TRBV27	CASSLGGRRNTEAFF	TGTGCCAGCAGTTTAGGTGGCAGGCGGAACACTGAAGCTTTCTTT
TRBJ2-1	NA	NA	TRBV5-6	CASSLERRNEQFF	TGTGCCAGCAGCTTGGAACGACGGAATGAGCAGTTCTTC
TRBJ1-2	NA	NA	TRBV29-1	CSVEDRRIYGYTF	TGCAGCGTTGAGGACAGAAGAATTTATGGCTACACCTTC
TRBJ1-2	NA	NA	TRBV27	CASRSTSGYTF	TGTGCCAGCAGGTCGACTTCTGGCTACACCTTC
TRBJ2-1	NA	NA	TRBV6-5	CASSLGQGWNEQFF	TGTGCCAGCAGTTTGGGTCAGGGGTGGAATGAGCAGTTCTTC
TRBJ2-6	NA	once	TRBV19	CASSIATKLSGANVLTF	TGTGCCAGTAGTATAGCGACTAAACTGTCTGGGGCCAACGTCCTGACTTTC
TRBJ2-5	TRBD2	NA	TRBV15	CATSREVTSGGPGTQYF	TGTGCCACCAGCAGAGAGGTGACTAGCGGGGGTCCTGGGACCCAGTACTTC
TRBJ2-7	NA	NA	TRBV10-2	CAGPSGASYEQYF	TGCGCCGGTCCTTCGGGGGCCTCCTACGAGCAGTACTTC
TRBJ1-2	TRBD1	few	TRBV7-9	CASSVTGTGPYGYTF	TGTGCCAGCAGCGTCACTGGGACAGGCCCCTATGGCTACACCTTC
TRBJ1-3	TRBD1	NA	TRBV15	CATSRDLEGAPGNTIYF	TGTGCCACCAGCAGAGATTTAGAGGGGGCGCCTGGAAACACCATATATTTT